This T cell receptor beta chain emerged from a study of T cell responses to AZD1222 COVID-19 vaccine. Study-wide findings and caveats: Only a handful of AZD1222 recipients, several in all, had baseline seropositivity. Clonal diversity may have been underestimated, and the donors were mostly white British, with more females than males.

The table came from immunoSEQ multiplex PCR; TCRdb's copy has only in-frame clones and leaves some out. The table includes fewer than 75,000 clones, approximately 83% detected once. This clone was counted a few times. The antigen is undetermined. This CDR3 spans 15 amino acids. Per germline, CDR1 MGHRA and CDR2 YSYEKL. J gave up 5 bases and V 4 bases, and 11 bases lay outside the gene matches. The rearrangement links TRBV4-1 to TRBJ2-7, with 7 bases lining up with TRBD1. This specimen was peripheral blood, taken on day 0 of AZD1222 vaccination. The sequence was obtained from an adult in good health. CDR3 bases: TGCGCCAGCAGCCGGGACGGGACAGCGTTTAACGAGCAGTACTTC. Encoded protein: CASSRDGTAFNEQYF.